This TCR beta chain was profiled in a study of response to subunit inactivated influenza vaccine. Via MiXCR, TCRdb re-called the RT-PCR reads, giving one row per CDR3 protein. The table includes around 190,000 distinct CDR3 sequences, 7.5% to 10% detected once. The V gene end was trimmed by 3 bases and the J gene end by 5 bases; junction bases not matched to a gene: 4. The germline CDR1 and CDR2 sequences are SGHDT and YYEEEE. The CDR3 is 14 amino acids. Study-wide points: Authors suggested seasonal influenza vaccinations each recruit few new T cells.

This clonotype was counted between two and nine times. The antigen is not known. This chain uses TRBV5-6 with TRBJ2-3, with TRBD2 matching over 9 bases. The clonotype originates from a man in his fifties or sixties who received an inactivated influenza vaccine. This sample comprised non-naive T cells sorted from PBMCs, obtained on the day of vaccination. The CDR3 reads CASSSGLALDTQYF. Written as DNA, the CDR3 is TGTGCCAGCAGCTCGGGACTAGCTTTAGATACGCAGTATTTT.